These 4 T cell receptor beta chains were all obtained from the same sample, sequenced in a study of molecular identifiers for immune sequencing clone quantification. TCRdb reanalysed the PCR reads using MiXCR and keeps one entry per CDR3 protein. Of approximately 320,000 distinct CDR3 sequences listed, over 20% are singletons. Sequencing input: naive CD8+ T cells from blood, with Jurkat cell RNA spiked in. Subset here: FACS-sorted CD8+CD4-CCR7+CD45RA+ naive T cells. All receptors derive from a human donor in good health. Some libraries in this study had Jurkat cell RNA spiked in.

This clonotype was counted a few times. The CDR3 nucleotides are TGTGCCTGGAGTGTTCTCCGGGACAGTCAGTACTTC. This encodes CAWSVLRDSQYF. This chain connects TRBV30 to TRBJ2-7; 7 nucleotides line up with TRBD1. Germline values: CDR1 GTSNPN, CDR2 SVGIG (reference sequence). V shed 0 bases and J 10 bases; nucleotides not matched to a gene: 6. The CDR3 extends over 12 amino acids.

Many counts were recorded for this clonotype. J is TRBJ1-3 and V is TRBV2, with 8 nucleotides matching TRBD1. Per the germline V gene, CDR1 is SNHLY and CDR2 is FYNNEI. V was pared by 5 bases and J by 2 bases, with 8 bases of the junction left unmatched. The CDR3 length is 16 residues. The CDR3, as DNA: TGTGCCAGCAGTCCCGGACAGGGTGCGACTGGAAACACCATATATTTT. Translation: CASSPGQGATGNTIYF. Drawing the rest from reference TRBV2 and TRBJ1-3, the complete variable domain is EPEVTQTPSHQVTQMGQEVILRCVPISNHLYFYWYRQILGQKVEFLVSFYNNEISEKSEIFDDQFSVERPDGSNFTLKIRSTKLEDSAMYFCASSPGQGATGNTIYFGEGSWLTVV.

This clonotype has ten or more counts. This chain connects TRBV5-1 to TRBJ1-1; a weak D match, TRBD1 (6 bases). V gave up 0 bases and J gave up 8 bases, with 8 bases separating them. CDR3 length: 12 residues. Germline lookup yields CDR1 SGHRS and CDR2 YFSETQ. CDR3 sequence reads: CASSLGTGEAFF. CDR3 DNA sequence: TGCGCCAGCAGCTTGGGTACAGGGGAAGCTTTCTTT.

This chain links TRBV29-1 with TRBJ2-2; 9 nucleotides align to TRBD1. CDR1 is SQVTM, CDR2 ANQGSEA, per germline. There are 14 residues in the CDR3. V was pared by 6 bases and J by 10 bases, with 12 bases of the junction left unmatched. The CDR3 spells CSVEGTGLDVELFF. CDR3 sequence (DNA): TGCAGCGTCGAGGGGACAGGGCTTGACGTGGAGCTGTTTTTT.